This T cell receptor (beta chain) was retrieved from a study of tumor-infiltrating lymphocytes in primary liver carcinoma. Study summary: All lesions had stage T1-T3 N0M0 and roughly 4.2 to 10 cm widths.

From around 500 ng of total RNA, TCR beta-specific cDNA was reverse-transcribed using a constant-region primer. Slightly modified ARM-PCR with three nested multiplex PCR rounds yielded TCR beta libraries. Both of the initial two PCR rounds ran for around 9 cycles and employed TRBV1-TRBV30 forward primers alongside a C-beta reverse primer. TCRdb ran MiXCR on the multiplex PCR reads and lists one entry per CDR3 protein. The sample consists of around 330,000 distinct CDR3 sequences, over 55% of them appearing once. Points from the study as a whole: Relative to tumor region pairs, the tumor-adjacent and tumor-blood pairs showed overlap that was lower. Samples were bulk unsorted, so CD4+ and CD8+ repertoires were not compared.

The source of the blood RNA was unsorted whole blood, and germline DNA was extracted as well. Patients carried chronic HBV infection without prior treatment. The germline gives CDR1 MNHEY, CDR2 SVGEGT. V was clipped by 5 bases and J by 5 bases, with 18 bases between them. CDR3 length: 15 amino acids. A remark on this clonotype: As yet, its antigen is unknown.

The TCR comes from a man between 40 and 49 years old with primary liver carcinoma and hepatitis B virus infection. The rearrangement links TRBV6-2 or TRBV6-3 to TRBJ1-2; no definite D call. The sequencing sample was made of peripheral blood. The CDR3 nucleotides are TGTGCCAGCAGTCATGGATGGCGAAGTTTTTATGGCTACACCTTC. Its translation is CASSHGWRSFYGYTF.